These 7 T cell receptor beta chains were sequenced from one sample in a study of cytomegalovirus exposure and HLA in healthy donors. Method: immunoSEQ multiplex PCR; TCRdb's copy keeps in-frame clones and lacks some. The table records under 300,000 clones, roughly 86% of them present only once. Specimen: PBMCs. These receptors came from a woman aged 25 to 45 in good health and CMV-seropositive.

This chain joins TRBV5-6 and TRBJ1-3; D is undetermined. Germline CDR1 and CDR2: SGHDT and YYEEEE. This CDR3 has 14 amino acids. Deletions cut 1 base from V and 0 bases from J, with 5 bases between. The CDR3 spells CASSLWHSGNTIYF. CDR3 DNA: TGTGCCAGCAGCTTGTGGCACTCTGGAAACACCATATATTTT.

The V and J genes are TRBV18 and TRBJ1-4; D perhaps matches TRBD1 (5 bases). This CDR3 is 17 amino acids long. V lost 1 base, J lost 4 bases, and 16 bases lay in between. CDR1 is KGHSH, CDR2 LQKENI, per germline. CDR3 nucleotides: TGTGCCAGCTCACCACAGGGGTACGACCGCCTTAATGAAAAACTGTTTTTT. It specifies CASSPQGYDRLNEKLFF.

The chain uses TRBV5-1 and TRBJ2-2, with D possibly being TRBD2 (5 bases). The CDR3 is made up of 13 amino acids. CDR1 and CDR2 (germline): SGHRS, YFSETQ. Trimming cost V 0 bases and J 8 bases, with 8 bases left between them. Written as DNA, the CDR3 is TGCGCCAGCAGCTTGGGGCTAGCTGGGGAGCTGTTTTTT. This gives the protein CASSLGLAGELFF.

V gene TRBV5-1 combines with J gene TRBJ2-7; tentatively, D is TRBD2 (5 bases). This CDR3 is built from 17 residues. The germline gives CDR1 SGHRS, CDR2 YFSETQ. V gave up 0 bases and J gave up 2 bases, with 18 bases separating them. The CDR3 protein is CASSLGGISAKPYEQYF. In nucleotides, the CDR3 is TGCGCCAGCAGCTTGGGTGGGATTAGCGCTAAACCCTACGAGCAGTACTTC.

The V and J genes are TRBV19 and TRBJ2-2, with TRBD2 matching 7 bases. CDR1 LNHDA and CDR2 SQIVND come from the germline V gene (reference sequence). V trimming: 1 base; J trimming: 6 bases; junction bases outside the gene matches: 8. This CDR3 region has 16 residues. The CDR3 DNA reads TGTGCCAGTAGTATAGGGGTGCGGGAGAAGGCCGGGGAGCTGTTTTTT. It translates to CASSIGVREKAGELFF. The full variable domain, with the rest looked up from reference TRBV19 and TRBJ2-2, is DGGITQSPKYLFRKEGQNVTLSCEQNLNHDAMYWYRQDPGQGLRLIYYSQIVNDFQKGDIAEGYSVSREKKESFPLTVTSAQKNPTAFYLCASSIGVREKAGELFFGEGSRLTVL.

The chain has TRBV7-9 and TRBJ1-2; TRBD1 matches at 9 bases. Germline values: CDR1 SEHNR, CDR2 FQNEAQ (reference sequence). V trimming: 0 bases; J trimming: 8 bases; junction bases outside the gene matches: 10. The CDR3 has 16 amino acids. The chain's CDR3 is CASSLAGGQGSLGYTF. CDR3 sequence (DNA): TGTGCCAGCAGCTTAGCGGGGGGACAGGGAAGTTTGGGCTACACCTTC.

In its sample, this clone was seen a few times. This chain uses TRBV18 with TRBJ2-7; a weak D match, TRBD1 (5 bases). V was trimmed by 1 base and J by 1 base, leaving 8 bases between them. This CDR3 region has 14 residues. Germline values: CDR1 KGHSH, CDR2 LQKENI. CDR3 in DNA: TGTGCCAGCTCACCACAAGACAGTTCCTACGAGCAGTACTTC. Its protein is CASSPQDSSYEQYF.